These 15 T cell receptor beta chains share one sample of origin, sequenced in a study of T-cell memory formation after mild COVID-19. TCRdb re-called the 5' RACE reads through MiXCR, storing one row per CDR3 protein. This sample has 40,000 to 55,000 distinct CDR3 sequences, with 6% to 8% found just once. The specimen sequenced was PBMCs or a T cell subset sorted from them (not recorded which). The receptor source for this set is a young man who had mild COVID-19 (a few samples of this study predate the infection). Cell type and time point are not known.

This clonotype was recorded many times. The chain carries TRBV2 and TRBJ2-3, with D possibly matching TRBD2 (6 bases). Between the trimmed V and J ends, which lost 2 bases and 1 base, there was a span of 13 bases. The CDR3 contains 16 residues. Germline CDR1 reads SNHLY; CDR2 reads FYNNEI. CDR3 residues: CASSELRTGGTDTQYF. CDR3 coding DNA: TGTGCCAGCAGTGAACTTCGGACGGGGGGCACAGATACGCAGTATTTT. Using reference TRBV2 and TRBJ2-3 for the parts outside the CDR3, the full variable domain is EPEVTQTPSHQVTQMGQEVILRCVPISNHLYFYWYRQILGQKVEFLVSFYNNEISEKSEIFDDQFSVERPDGSNFTLKIRSTKLEDSAMYFCASSELRTGGTDTQYFGPGTRLTVL.

This clonotype was seen only a few times. This chain joins TRBV5-1 and TRBJ1-1; D may be TRBD1 (5 bases). The CDR3 sequence is 16 residues long. V dropped 3 bases and J dropped 1 base, with 16 bases sitting between them. Germline V gene data show CDR1 as SGHRS and CDR2 as YFSETQ. CDR3 in DNA: TGCGCCAGCAGCTCCCCCCGGACACTTTCGAACACTGAAGCTTTCTTT. It codes for CASSSPRTLSNTEAFF.

This clonotype was seen many times. This chain uses TRBV12-3 or TRBV12-4 with TRBJ2-2; no definite D call. CDR3 size: 15 residues. Trimming removed 2 bases from V and 5 bases from J, with 12 bases in between. The CDR3 bases are TGTGCCAGCAGTTTACCCCCAGGTCTTACCGGGGAGCTGTTTTTT. This encodes CASSLPPGLTGELFF.

A word on this clonotype: A read error is possible here, since a much larger clone lies one base away. This chain connects TRBV7-2 to TRBJ1-4; D not certain. This CDR3 has 15 amino acids. CDR1 and CDR2 (germline): SGHTA, FQGNSA. Trimming removed 5 bases from V and 6 bases from J, with 16 bases in between. CDR3 in amino acids: CASSRGLTKHEKLFF. The CDR3 DNA reads as TGTGCCAGCAGCCGAGGACTGACTAAACATGAAAAACTGTTTTTT.

A few counts support this clonotype. The V and J genes are TRBV7-9 and TRBJ2-3; TRBD2 is a possible D gene (6 bases). Per the germline V gene, CDR1 is SEHNR and CDR2 is FQNEAQ (reference sequence). The CDR3 is 16 amino acids. V gave up 5 bases and J gave up 1 base, with 16 bases separating them. CDR3: CASSPGVGERTDTQYF. The CDR3 DNA reads as TGTGCCAGCAGCCCGGGGGTCGGGGAGCGCACAGATACGCAGTATTTT.

This clonotype was detected a few times. The chain joins TRBV7-2 to TRBJ1-1; D uncertain. The germline CDR1 and CDR2 sequences are SGHTA and FQGNSA. Trimming took off 5 bases at V and 1 base at J, with 14 bases between the two ends. The CDR3 is 15 amino acids. The CDR3 spells CASSPPGSQNTEAFF. CDR3 nucleotides: TGTGCCAGCAGCCCCCCGGGGAGTCAGAACACTGAAGCTTTCTTT.

This clonotype was recorded a few times. The V call is TRBV2, the J call TRBJ1-5; tentative D call: TRBD1 (6 bases). Trimming pared 6 bases from V and 0 bases from J, leaving 15 bases between. The CDR3 is made up of 16 amino acids. From germline, CDR1 is SNHLY and CDR2 FYNNEI. In DNA, the CDR3 is TGTGCCAGCAGCATGGACAGTCTTTATAGCAATCAGCCCCAGCATTTT. This encodes CASSMDSLYSNQPQHF.

This clonotype was seen more than once but under ten times. The chain has TRBV7-2 and TRBJ2-3, with 8 bases fitting TRBD2. The CDR3 length is 15 residues. J was trimmed by 9 bases and V by 2 bases; bases with no gene match: 10. Germline CDR1 and CDR2: SGHTA and FQGNSA. CDR3 sequence reads: CASSLTGGTFQTQYF. The DNA of the CDR3 is TGTGCCAGCAGCTTAACGGGGGGGACGTTCCAAACGCAGTATTTT. Variable domain in full (rest from reference TRBV7-2 and TRBJ2-3): GAGVSQSPSNKVTEKGKDVELRCDPISGHTALYWYRQSLGQGLEFLIYFQGNSAPDKSGLPSDRFSAERTGGSVSTLTIQRTQQEDSAVYLCASSLTGGTFQTQYFGPGTRLTVL.

In its sample, this clonotype was seen a few times. The V call is TRBV5-5, the J call TRBJ2-7; 10 bases map to TRBD1. The J segment lost 2 bases and the V segment lost 0 bases, leaving 5 bases of the junction unmatched. The V gene's germline CDR1 is SGHKS and CDR2 YYEKEE (reference sequence). This CDR3 contains 16 residues. Here the CDR3 reads CASSLVGTGVTYEQYF. For the CDR3, the DNA is TGTGCCAGCAGCTTGGTCGGGACAGGGGTAACCTACGAGCAGTACTTC.

J is TRBJ1-2 and V is TRBV6-5; TRBD1 aligns across 7 bases. CDR3 length equals 13 residues. Germline CDR1 is MNHEY and CDR2 is SVGAGI. V shed 2 bases, J shed 11 bases, and the junction held 8 bases outside the gene matches. The CDR3 reads CASSYGLQGEYTF. CDR3 in DNA: TGTGCCAGCAGTTACGGTTTGCAGGGGGAATACACCTTC.

The CDR3 DNA is TGTGCCAGTACAACCGGGACAGGGACTTCTTGGGGTAACATTCAGTACTTC. Protein: CASTTGTGTSWGNIQYF. The gene calls are TRBV12-3 or TRBV12-4 and TRBJ2-4; 9 nucleotides align to TRBD1. This CDR3 is built from 17 residues. The V and J ends lost 9 bases and 7 bases, in that order; junction bases with no gene match: 19.

This clonotype was counted between two and nine times. This chain joins TRBV24-1 and TRBJ2-7; 14 positions match TRBD2. Germline V CDR1 and CDR2: KGHDR, SFDVKD. The CDR3 is 20 amino acids. V shed 0 bases and J 3 bases; nucleotides not matched to a gene: 12. The CDR3: CATSDLLSTSGGDAIYEQYV. The CDR3 DNA reads as TGTGCCACCAGTGATTTGCTCTCGACTAGCGGGGGGGACGCAATCTACGAGCAGTACGTC.

The rearrangement uses TRBV7-9 and TRBJ1-1, with TRBD1 as a possible D gene (6 bases). Germline CDR1 is SEHNR and CDR2 is FQNEAQ (reference sequence). Trimming removed 5 bases at V and 5 bases at J, with 15 bases between. The CDR3 runs 14 residues. DNA for the CDR3: TGTGCCAGCAGCGGAAAGCAGGGGTGGACTGAAGCTTTCTTT. The encoded protein is CASSGKQGWTEAFF.

This clonotype was seen repeatedly, ten times or more. The chain recombines TRBV4-2 with TRBJ2-5; tentatively, D is TRBD2 (5 bases). Trimming took 0 bases from V and 0 from J, leaving 8 bases between them. This CDR3 comprises 15 residues. Germline V CDR1 and CDR2: LGHNA, YNFKEQ. The CDR3 loop is CASSQDGRDQETQYF. In DNA form, the CDR3 reads TGTGCCAGCAGCCAAGATGGGCGGGACCAAGAGACCCAGTACTTC.

This clonotype came up a few times. The chain couples TRBV28 to TRBJ2-5; no clear D gene. Germline V CDR1 and CDR2: MDHEN, SYDVKM. The V gene lost 2 bases and the J gene lost 9 bases, with 10 bases spanning the gap. The CDR3 is 12 amino acids. This CDR3 is CASSLAWRAQYF. Here the CDR3 DNA reads TGTGCCAGCAGTTTAGCGTGGAGAGCCCAGTACTTC.